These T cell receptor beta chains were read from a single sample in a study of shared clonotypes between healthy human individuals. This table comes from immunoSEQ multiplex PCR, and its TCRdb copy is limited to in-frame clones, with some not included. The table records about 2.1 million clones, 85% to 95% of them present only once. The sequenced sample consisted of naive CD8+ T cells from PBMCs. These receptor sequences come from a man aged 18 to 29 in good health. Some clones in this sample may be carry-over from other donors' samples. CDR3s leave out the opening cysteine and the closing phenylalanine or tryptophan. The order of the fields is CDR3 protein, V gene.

ASSLPPRQGGSYEQY,TRBV28
ASRVEGGTGGYEQY,TRBV28
ASSHGTGHGYT,TRBV19
ASSLGGRLYEQY,TRBV5-6
ASSPAVAKNIQY,TRBV9
ASSRTSGNYGDIQY,TRBV27
ASSIWQGATNEQF,TRBV19
ASSSPGQGSYGYT,TRBV28
ASRPGRASGNTIY,TRBV19
ASSGQGATGGRYYGNTIY,TRBV13
ASSAPSGSFDEQF,TRBV7-9
ASSSGQGRQETQY,TRBV7-9
ASSPRQGWSYNEQF,TRBV28
ASSPYTGELF,TRBV9
ASSFSLGANVLT,TRBV5-1